This entry describes one T cell receptor beta chain. The antigen is unknown. The V gene end was trimmed by 1 base and the J gene end by 3 bases; junction bases not matched to a gene: 6. This CDR3 region has 15 residues. The germline V gene encodes CDR1 SGHKS and CDR2 YYEKEE (reference sequence). The data were obtained in a study of CD8 T cells in ankylosing spondylitis. General study points: From matched ankylosing spondylitis synovial fluid, disease-linked clones were reportedly recovered at significantly enriched levels. Roughly eight highly homologous variants formed a TCR beta motif that appeared characteristic of ankylosing spondylitis blood.

TCRdb reprocessed the 5' RACE reads with MiXCR, giving one entry per CDR3 protein. The sample lists about 330,000 distinct CDR3 sequences; 7% to 9% were seen once. The TCR was taken from a male donor with ankylosing spondylitis. This sequence joins TRBV5-5 and TRBJ2-7; 8 positions match TRBD2. Source material: blood, either unsorted or a sorted T cell fraction (not recorded which). The DNA for the CDR3 is TGTGCCAGCAGCTTGAGTGGCGGGAGGCACTACGAGCAGTACTTC. Protein sequence: CASSLSGGRHYEQYF.